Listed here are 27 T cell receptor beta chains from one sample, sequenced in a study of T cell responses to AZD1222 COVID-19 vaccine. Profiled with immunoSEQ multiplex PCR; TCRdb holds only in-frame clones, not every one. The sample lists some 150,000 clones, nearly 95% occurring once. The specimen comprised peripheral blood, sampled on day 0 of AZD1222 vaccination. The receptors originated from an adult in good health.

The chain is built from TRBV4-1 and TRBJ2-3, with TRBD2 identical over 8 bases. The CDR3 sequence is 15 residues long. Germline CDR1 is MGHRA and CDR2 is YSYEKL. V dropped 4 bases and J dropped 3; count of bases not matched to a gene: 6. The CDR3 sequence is CASSPLAGMTDTQYF. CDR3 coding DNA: TGCGCCAGCAGCCCCCTAGCGGGTATGACAGATACGCAGTATTTT.

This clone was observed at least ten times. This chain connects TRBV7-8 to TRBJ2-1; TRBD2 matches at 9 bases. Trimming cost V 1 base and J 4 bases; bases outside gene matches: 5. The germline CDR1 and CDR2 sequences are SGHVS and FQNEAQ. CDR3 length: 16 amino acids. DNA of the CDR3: TGTGCCAGCAGCTTAGATGTGACTAGCGGTTACAATGAGCAGTTCTTC. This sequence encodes CASSLDVTSGYNEQFF.

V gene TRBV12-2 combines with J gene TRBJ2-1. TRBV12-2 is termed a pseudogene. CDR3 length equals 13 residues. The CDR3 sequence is CASRLAGDHEQFF. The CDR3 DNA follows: TGTGCAAGTCGCTTAGCGGGGGATCATGAGCAGTTCTTC.

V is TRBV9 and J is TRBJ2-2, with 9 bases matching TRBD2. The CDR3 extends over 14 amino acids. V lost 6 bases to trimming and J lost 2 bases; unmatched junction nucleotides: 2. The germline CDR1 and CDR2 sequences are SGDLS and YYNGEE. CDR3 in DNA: TGTGCCAGCACTAGCGGGATAAACACCGGGGAGCTGTTTTTT. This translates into CASTSGINTGELFF.

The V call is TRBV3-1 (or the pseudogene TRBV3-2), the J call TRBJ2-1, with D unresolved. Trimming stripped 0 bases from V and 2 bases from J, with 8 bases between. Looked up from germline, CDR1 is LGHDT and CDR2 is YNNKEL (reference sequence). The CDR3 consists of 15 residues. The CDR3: CASSQDISPYNEQFF. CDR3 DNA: TGTGCCAGCAGCCAAGATATTTCTCCCTACAATGAGCAGTTCTTC.

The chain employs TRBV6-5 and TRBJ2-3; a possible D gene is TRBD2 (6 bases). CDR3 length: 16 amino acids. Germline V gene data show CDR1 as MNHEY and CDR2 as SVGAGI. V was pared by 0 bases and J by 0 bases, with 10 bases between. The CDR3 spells CASSYSHGGSTDTQYF. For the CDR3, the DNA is TGTGCCAGCAGTTACTCGCATGGGGGGAGCACAGATACGCAGTATTTT.

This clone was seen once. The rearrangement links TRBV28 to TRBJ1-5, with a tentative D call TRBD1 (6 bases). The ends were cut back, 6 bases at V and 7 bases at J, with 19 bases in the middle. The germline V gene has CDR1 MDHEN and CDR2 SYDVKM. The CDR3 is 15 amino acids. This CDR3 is CASSTRTVPRQPQHF. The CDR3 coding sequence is TGTGCCAGCAGCACCAGGACAGTTCCCCGGCAGCCCCAGCATTTT.

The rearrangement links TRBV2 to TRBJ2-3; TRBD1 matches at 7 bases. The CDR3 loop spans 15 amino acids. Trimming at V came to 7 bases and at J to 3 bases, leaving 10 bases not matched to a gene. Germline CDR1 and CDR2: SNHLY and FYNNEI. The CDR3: CASTKDRDGTDTQYF. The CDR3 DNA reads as TGTGCCAGCACAAAAGACAGGGACGGTACAGATACGCAGTATTTT.

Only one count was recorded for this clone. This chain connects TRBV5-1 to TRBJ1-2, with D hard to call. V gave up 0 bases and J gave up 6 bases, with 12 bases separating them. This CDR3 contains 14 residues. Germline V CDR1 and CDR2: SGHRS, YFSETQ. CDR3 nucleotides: TGCGCCAGCAGCTTGGCCAACCCAGCGAATGGCTACACCTTC. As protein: CASSLANPANGYTF.

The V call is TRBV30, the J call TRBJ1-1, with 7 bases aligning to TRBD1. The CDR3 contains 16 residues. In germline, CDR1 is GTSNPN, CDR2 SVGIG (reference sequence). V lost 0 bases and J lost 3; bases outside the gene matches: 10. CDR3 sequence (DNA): TGTGCCTGGAGTGTACCTGAGGGGGCACTGCACACTGAAGCTTTCTTT. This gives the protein CAWSVPEGALHTEAFF.

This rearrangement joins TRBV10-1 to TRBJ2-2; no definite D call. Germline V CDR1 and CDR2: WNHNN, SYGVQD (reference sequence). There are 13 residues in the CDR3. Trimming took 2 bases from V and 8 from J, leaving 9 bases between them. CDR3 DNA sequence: TGCGCCAGCAGTGAGGGGGTCTCGGGGGAGCTGTTTTTT. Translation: CASSEGVSGELFF.

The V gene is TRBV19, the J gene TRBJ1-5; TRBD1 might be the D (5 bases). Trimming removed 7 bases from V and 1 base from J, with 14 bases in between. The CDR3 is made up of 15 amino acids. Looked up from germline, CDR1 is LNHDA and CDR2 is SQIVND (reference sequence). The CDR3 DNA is TGTGCCAGTACTTGGGGTCAGGGAAGCAATCAGCCCCAGCATTTT. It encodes CASTWGQGSNQPQHF.

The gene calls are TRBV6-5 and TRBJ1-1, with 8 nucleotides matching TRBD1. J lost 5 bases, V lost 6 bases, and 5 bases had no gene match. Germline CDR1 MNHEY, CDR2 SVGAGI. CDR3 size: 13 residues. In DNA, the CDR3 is TGTGCCAGCAGGAGACAGGGGTGGACTGAAGCTTTCTTT. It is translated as CASRRQGWTEAFF.

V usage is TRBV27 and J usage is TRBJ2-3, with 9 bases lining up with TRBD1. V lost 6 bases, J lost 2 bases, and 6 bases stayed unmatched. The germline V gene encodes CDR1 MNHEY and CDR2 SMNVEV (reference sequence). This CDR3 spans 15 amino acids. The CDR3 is CASRKDRGPTDTQYF. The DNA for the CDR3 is TGTGCCAGCAGGAAGGACAGGGGTCCCACAGATACGCAGTATTTT.

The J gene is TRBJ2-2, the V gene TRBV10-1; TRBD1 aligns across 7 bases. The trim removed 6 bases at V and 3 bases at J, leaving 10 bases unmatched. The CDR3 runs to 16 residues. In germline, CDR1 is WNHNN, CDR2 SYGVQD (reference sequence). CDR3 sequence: CASSDREGRDTGELFF. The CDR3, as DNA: TGCGCCAGCAGCGACAGGGAAGGGCGGGACACCGGGGAGCTGTTTTTT.

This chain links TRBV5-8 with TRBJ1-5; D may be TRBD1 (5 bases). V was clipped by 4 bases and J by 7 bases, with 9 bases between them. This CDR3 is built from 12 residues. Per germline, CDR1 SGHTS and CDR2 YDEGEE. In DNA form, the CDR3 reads TGTGCCAGCAGCATGCGGGACCAGCCCCAGCATTTT. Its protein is CASSMRDQPQHF.

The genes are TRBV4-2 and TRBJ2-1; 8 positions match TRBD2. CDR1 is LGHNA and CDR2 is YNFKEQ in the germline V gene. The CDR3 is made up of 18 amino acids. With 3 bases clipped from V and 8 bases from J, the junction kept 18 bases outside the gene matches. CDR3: CASSHAWGKRETGDEQFF. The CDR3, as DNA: TGTGCCAGCAGCCACGCATGGGGCAAGCGGGAGACAGGCGATGAGCAGTTCTTC.

CDR3 sequence reads: CASSQDGAGRYYF. DNA for the CDR3: TGTGCCAGCAGCCAAGACGGGGCGGGCCGGTATTACTTC. The chain uses TRBV4-2 and TRBJ2-7; D might be TRBD1 or TRBD2, each matching 5 bases. Trimming took off 0 bases at V and 13 bases at J, with 16 bases between the two ends. Germline V gene sequence: CDR1 LGHNA, CDR2 YNFKEQ. The CDR3 extends over 13 amino acids.

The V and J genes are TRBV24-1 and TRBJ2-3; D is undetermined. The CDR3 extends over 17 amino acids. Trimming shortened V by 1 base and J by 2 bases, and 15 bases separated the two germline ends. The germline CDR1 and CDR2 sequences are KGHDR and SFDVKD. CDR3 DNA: TGTGCCACCAGTGATTTTCGGCAGCCAATTCACACAGATACGCAGTATTTT. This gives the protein CATSDFRQPIHTDTQYF.

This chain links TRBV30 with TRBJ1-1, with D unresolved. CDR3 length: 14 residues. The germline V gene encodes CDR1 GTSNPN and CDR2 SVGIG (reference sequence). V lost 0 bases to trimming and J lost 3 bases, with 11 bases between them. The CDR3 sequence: CAWSVGGEDTEAFF. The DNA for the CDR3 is TGTGCCTGGAGTGTAGGCGGGGAGGACACTGAAGCTTTCTTT. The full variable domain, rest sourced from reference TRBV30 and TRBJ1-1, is SQTIHQWPATLVQPVGSPLSLECTVEGTSNPNLYWYRQAAGRGLQLLFYSVGIGQISSEVPQNLSASRPQDRQFILSSKKLLLSDSGFYLCAWSVGGEDTEAFFGQGTRLTVV.

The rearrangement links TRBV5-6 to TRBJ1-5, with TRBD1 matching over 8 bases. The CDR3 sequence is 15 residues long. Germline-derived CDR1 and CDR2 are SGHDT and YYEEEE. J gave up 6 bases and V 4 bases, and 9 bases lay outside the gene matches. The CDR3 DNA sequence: TGTGCCAGCAGCGGCGACAGGGGCCGGGGTCAGCCCCAGCATTTT. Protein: CASSGDRGRGQPQHF.

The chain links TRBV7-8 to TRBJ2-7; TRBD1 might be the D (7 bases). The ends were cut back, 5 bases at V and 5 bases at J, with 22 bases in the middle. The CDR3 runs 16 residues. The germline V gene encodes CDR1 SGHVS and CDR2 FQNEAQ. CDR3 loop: CASSATTGTGGHEQYF. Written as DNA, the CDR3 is TGTGCCAGCAGCGCCACGACAGGGACCGGGGGCCACGAGCAGTACTTC.

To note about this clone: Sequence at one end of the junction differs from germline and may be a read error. The CDR3 region has the DNA TGTGCCAGCGGCCAAGATGGACTAGCGGGAGAGACCCAGTACTTC. Translating gives CASGQDGLAGETQYF. The chain couples TRBV3-1 (or the pseudogene TRBV3-2) to TRBJ2-5, with 11 bases that match TRBD2. CDR3 length: 15 amino acids. Germline-derived CDR1 and CDR2 are LGHDT and YNNKEL (reference sequence).

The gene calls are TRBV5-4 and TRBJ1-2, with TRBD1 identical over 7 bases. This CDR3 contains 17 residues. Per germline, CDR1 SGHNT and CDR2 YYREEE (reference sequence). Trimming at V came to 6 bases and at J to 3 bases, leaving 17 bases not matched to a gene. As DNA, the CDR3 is TGTGCCAGCACCTTAGACCAACAGACAGGGTGGGACTATGGCTACACCTTC. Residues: CASTLDQQTGWDYGYTF.

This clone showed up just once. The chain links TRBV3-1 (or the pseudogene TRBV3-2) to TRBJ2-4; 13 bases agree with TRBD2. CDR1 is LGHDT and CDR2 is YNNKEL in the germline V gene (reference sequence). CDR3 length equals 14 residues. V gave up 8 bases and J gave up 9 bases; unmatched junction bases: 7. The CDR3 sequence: CASGLAGVRAIQYF. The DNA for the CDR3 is TGTGCCAGCGGACTAGCGGGGGTCCGGGCCATTCAGTACTTC.

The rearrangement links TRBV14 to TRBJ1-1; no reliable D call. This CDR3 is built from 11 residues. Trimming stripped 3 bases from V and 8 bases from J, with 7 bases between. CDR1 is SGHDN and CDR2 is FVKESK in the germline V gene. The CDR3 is CASSHGLEAFF. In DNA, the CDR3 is TGTGCCAGCAGCCATGGGCTCGAAGCTTTCTTT.

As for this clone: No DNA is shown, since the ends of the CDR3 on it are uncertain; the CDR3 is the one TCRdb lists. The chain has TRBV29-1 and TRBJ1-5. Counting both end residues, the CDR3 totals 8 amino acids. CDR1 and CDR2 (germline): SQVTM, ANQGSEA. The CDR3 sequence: CSVGPGTF.